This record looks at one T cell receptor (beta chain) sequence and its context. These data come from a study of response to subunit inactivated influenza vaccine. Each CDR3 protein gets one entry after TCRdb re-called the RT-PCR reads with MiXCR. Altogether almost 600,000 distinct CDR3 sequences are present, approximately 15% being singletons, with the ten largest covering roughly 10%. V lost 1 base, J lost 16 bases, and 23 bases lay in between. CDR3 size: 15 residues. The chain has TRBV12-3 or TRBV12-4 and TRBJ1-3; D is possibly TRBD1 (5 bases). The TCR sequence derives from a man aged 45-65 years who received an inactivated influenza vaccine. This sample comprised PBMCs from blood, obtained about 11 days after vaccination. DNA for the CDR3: TGTGCCAGCAGTTTAGAAGACAGCGGAGACCCCAGGCTGTATTTT. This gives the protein CASSLEDSGDPRLYF.